Below, 4 T cell receptor beta chains from the same sample are listed, as sequenced in a study of cytomegalovirus exposure and HLA in healthy donors. Repertoires were generated with immunoSEQ multiplex PCR, while TCRdb's copy carries only in-frame clones and drops some. The sample holds 120,000 to 150,000 clones, roughly 86% seen once. The source material was PBMCs. These TCRs come from a woman under 40 in good health and CMV-seronegative.

This chain joins TRBV7-9 and TRBJ2-2; 12 bases match TRBD1. Per germline, CDR1 SEHNR and CDR2 FQNEAQ (reference sequence). The CDR3 covers 16 residues. V lost 7 bases to trimming and J lost 3 bases; unmatched junction nucleotides: 6. This CDR3 reads CASNPGQGADTGELFF. In DNA form, the CDR3 reads TGTGCCAGCAACCCGGGACAGGGGGCGGACACCGGGGAGCTGTTTTTT.

This sequence joins TRBV11-3 and TRBJ2-7; D uncertain. The CDR3 runs 11 residues. The V end lost 5 bases, the J end lost 3 bases, and 5 bases lay between the germline ends. Per the germline V gene, CDR1 is SGHNT and CDR2 is YENEEA. The DNA of the CDR3 is TGTGCCAGCAGCGAGTACTACGAGCAGTACTTC. It translates to CASSEYYEQYF.

The chain recombines TRBV7-9 with TRBJ1-1; no firm D call. The CDR3 has 12 amino acids. CDR1 is SEHNR, CDR2 FQNEAQ, per germline (reference sequence). V was shortened by 3 bases and J by 2 bases, with 4 bases between the two germline ends. The CDR3 DNA sequence: TGTGCCAGCAGCTTTCTCAACACTGAAGCTTTCTTT. It encodes CASSFLNTEAFF.

The chain combines TRBV4-2 with TRBJ2-2, with 7 bases lining up with TRBD2. Germline-derived CDR1 and CDR2 are LGHNA and YNFKEQ. The CDR3 contains 15 residues. After removal of 4 bases from V and 7 bases from J, the junction contained 9 bases not matched to a gene. CDR3 DNA sequence: TGTGCCAGCAGCCTAGGGGTACGGGGGGACGGGGAGCTGTTTTTT. Translation gives CASSLGVRGDGELFF.